The clone carrying this TCR beta chain has only a few counts. The antigen remains undetermined. This sample is drawn from a study of glioma-infiltrating T cells. The iRepertoire nested amplicon-rescue multiplex PCR amplified TCR alpha and beta CDR3s from RNA. One-step reverse transcription and amplification started from around 100-400 ng of tissue mRNA or PBMC total RNA. TCRdb passed the multiplex PCR reads through MiXCR, listing each CDR3 protein once. The table records roughly 190,000 distinct CDR3 sequences, over 25% of them present only once. The study's findings and limits: Tissue-blood divergence was below expectation in non-neoplastic patients, above in gliomas.

V gave up 3 bases and J gave up 2 bases, with 10 bases separating them. Germline V gene sequence: CDR1 MGHRA, CDR2 YSYEKL. CDR3 size: 15 residues. Sequencing input: glioma tissue, nonneoplastic brain tissue, or PBMCs (not recorded which). This TCR came from a human donor with low-grade glioma or glioblastoma, undergoing nonglioma brain surgery, or in good health (not recorded which). The genes are TRBV4-1 and TRBJ2-2; no clear D gene. The CDR3 coding sequence is TGCGCCAGCAGCCAGGCGGTCGCAAACACCGGGGAGCTGTTTTTT. It encodes CASSQAVANTGELFF.